This T cell receptor beta chain was observed in a study of regulatory T cells in long-lasting Graves disease. Study-wide background: Persistent cases took antithyroid drugs over 5 years and stayed TSH receptor antibody positive. Study-wide findings and caveats: Accuracy may have been reduced by the small sample size. Persistent disease was associated with favored TRBV28 usage and with favored use of TRBJ1-2 and TRBJ2-5.

This clonotype appeared a few times. Its antigen is still unknown. Arm-PCR of CDR3 regions and iRepertoire HTBI primers were used to build TCR beta libraries. TCRdb analysed the multiplex PCR reads with MiXCR anew, one entry per CDR3 protein. The repertoire holds 450,000 or so distinct CDR3 sequences, with less than 25% as singletons. The time point is: persistent/refractory GD, antithyroid drugs over 5 years with positive TRAb. From RNA extracted from PBMCs, the TCR library was made. With V trimmed by 2 bases and J by 6 bases, 5 bases remained unmatched. The CDR3 has 14 residues. Germline CDR1 reads SGHDT; CDR2 reads YYEEEE.

The sequences come from peripheral blood mononuclear cells (PBMCs), collected when the disease was refractory, from a patient treated with antithyroid drugs. The receptor was derived from a female donor with Graves disease. The chain employs TRBV5-6 and TRBJ2-5; TRBD1 matches at 9 bases. The CDR3 here is CASSLVDRGKTQYF. CDR3 in DNA: TGTGCCAGCAGCTTAGTGGACAGGGGAAAGACCCAGTACTTC.